This T cell receptor beta chain was recovered during a study of blood T cells in healthy people across ages. The authors ran a second PCR of 7 to 11 cycles using a sample-barcoded 5' primer and a J-beta primer mix. TCRdb itself ran the 5' RACE reads through MiXCR, one entry per CDR3 protein. The sample lists about 2 million distinct CDR3 sequences; approximately 50% were seen once. Germline loops: CDR1 DFQATT, CDR2 SNEGSKA (reference sequence). This CDR3 contains 17 residues. The V end was cut by 0 bases, the J end by 4 bases, with 18 bases between. The specimen was blood. The clonotype was recovered from a woman between 40 and 50 years old in good health. This chain uses TRBV20-1 with TRBJ2-2; tentatively, D is TRBD1 (6 bases). The CDR3 DNA reads TGCAGTGCTAGAGATAGGAGCCAGGGGAGTTTCACCGGGGAGCTGTTTTTT. Translation: CSARDRSQGSFTGELFF.